This T cell receptor beta chain was found in a study of blood T cell repertoires in COVID-19. Study-level information: There were acute and convalescent COVID-19 samples, and they came from the United States, Italy and Spain.

As concerns this clone: The CDR3 does not close with the conserved phenylalanine or tryptophan, likely indicating a read error. No DNA is shown, since the ends of the CDR3 on it are uncertain; the CDR3 is the one TCRdb lists.

Under the authors' procedure: Amplifying reference gene primers gave estimates of nucleated cell counts. TCRdb keeps only in-frame clones here, not all; method: immunoSEQ multiplex PCR. The D gene and trimming were derived from the DNA, and the V and J assignments and clone size from that table. This sample has around 200,000 clones, with approximately 90% found just once. Germline lookup yields CDR1 MNHEY and CDR2 SMNVEV (reference sequence). Including both end residues, the CDR3 is 13 amino acids long. The chain links TRBV27 to TRBJ1-1. This TCR came from a man in his 60s who had recovered from COVID-19. The material sequenced was peripheral blood. The CDR3 spells CAITLGRARGHPL.